Detailed here is one T cell receptor beta chain. Its specific antigen is unknown. The input lacks base qualities; no much larger clone sits a single base away. The record originates from a study of T cell responses to AZD1222 COVID-19 vaccine (dated by TCRdb to the early 2020s). Regarding the complete study: AZD1222 recipients with second doses at about 4 weeks or about 12 weeks were pooled, because spike-specific TCR depth and breadth did not differ between schedules. Enrollment into the trials was organized by age into subgroups of 18-55, 56-69 and 70-plus years, and those subgroups contained roughly 140, 27 and 60 TCR-sequenced participants, respectively. TCR sequencing was performed for approximately 240 trial participants, of whom some 200 were given two doses of AZD1222 and approximately 25 were given two doses of MenACWY control vaccine. Study-level results and caveats: Nearly half of unique spike-specific TCRs reportedly recognized epitopes outside regions mutated in the B.1.351 and B.1.1.7 variants. Because no day 14 peak-response samples were available, the repertoires could be characterized only after the peak T cell response. The 56-69-year group was small, and its depth increase did not reach significance, likely because of low power. A significant rise in spike-specific TCR breadth and depth was observed after two AZD1222 doses relative to day 0 and relative to MenACWY recipients. Conclusions about previously exposed vaccinees are limited, since just five or six AZD1222 recipients were seropositive for SARS-CoV-2 at baseline. Participants were mostly white British, with more females than males. The authors suggested clonal diversity may have been underestimated. The whole spike protein was spanned by vaccine-associated CD4 TCRs, and dominant responses were seen in regions 160-218 and 743-854.

From cysteine to phenylalanine, the CDR3 is 13 amino acids long. Only the CDR3 part of the read is kept: 39 bases, read in frame from the first base. Trimming leaves V shorter by 3 bases and J shorter by 5 bases, with the junction holding 4 bases beyond the gene matches. Taken from the germline V gene, the CDR1 and CDR2 loops are SGDLS and YYNGEE. The time point label, read with the paper, signifies: baseline before first vaccination. Samples from vaccinated people were obtained from the UK trials COV001 and COV002, which included a single-blind randomized controlled phase 2/3 trial of AZD1222 (ChAdOx1 nCoV-19) in healthy adults. For TCRbeta chain sequencing, PBMC samples were collected from trial participants at day 0 and at day 28 after the second dose. The CDR3 regions of human TCRbeta chains were analyzed by immunosequencing. The authors processed their data as follows. Repertoire TCRs were matched against a reference library of SARS-CoV-2-specific TCRs generated with the MIRA antigen-specificity platform. Breadth was defined as the fraction of unique TCRs that were SARS-CoV-2-associated, and depth was defined as the fraction of total T cells that were SARS-CoV-2-associated. Using the MIRA data, each spike-specific TCR was mapped to the spike region that the TCR reacts to and placed in a CD4 or CD8 class. Log10-transformed breadth and depth values were compared by one-way ANOVA with Sidak's multiple comparisons tests. As stored in TCRdb, this immuneACCESS dataset retains in-frame rearrangements with V and J assigned. A fraction of the clones does not appear; measured against another copy, unresolved V genes explain less than half of the discrepancy, and the remainder lacks a known reason. V and J calls and clone size are given by that table; D and trimming were obtained from the DNA. Within this sample are about 190,000 clones, with 85% to 90% of them counted one time only. Of the sample, 6.5% to 7% is held by the ten largest clones.

The sequence came from an adult in good health. This sample comprised peripheral blood, obtained on day 0 of AZD1222 vaccination. The receptor chain draws on TRBV9 and TRBJ2-5; 7 bases in between match TRBD1. The CDR3 sequence is CASSAQGPETQYF. The DNA reads TGTGCCAGCAGCGCACAGGGGCCGGAGACCCAGTACTTC.